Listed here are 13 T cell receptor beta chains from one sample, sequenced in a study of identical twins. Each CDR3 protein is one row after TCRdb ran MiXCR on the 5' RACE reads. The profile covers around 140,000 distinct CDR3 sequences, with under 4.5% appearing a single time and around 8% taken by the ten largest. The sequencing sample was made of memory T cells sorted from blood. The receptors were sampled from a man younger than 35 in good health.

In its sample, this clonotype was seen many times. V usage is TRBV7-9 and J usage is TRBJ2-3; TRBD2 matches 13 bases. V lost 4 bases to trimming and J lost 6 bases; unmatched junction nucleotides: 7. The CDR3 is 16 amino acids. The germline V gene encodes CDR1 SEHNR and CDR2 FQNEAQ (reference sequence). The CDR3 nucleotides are TGTGCCAGCAGCTCCTTAACTAGCGGGAGGGGCGATACGCAGTATTTT. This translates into CASSSLTSGRGDTQYF.

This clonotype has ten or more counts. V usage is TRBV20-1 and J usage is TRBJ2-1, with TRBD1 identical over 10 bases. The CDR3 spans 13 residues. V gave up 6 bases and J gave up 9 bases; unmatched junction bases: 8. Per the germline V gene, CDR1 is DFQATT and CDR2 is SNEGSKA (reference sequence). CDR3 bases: TGCAGTGCACCGGACAGGGGGATCGGTGAGCAGTTCTTC. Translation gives CSAPDRGIGEQFF.

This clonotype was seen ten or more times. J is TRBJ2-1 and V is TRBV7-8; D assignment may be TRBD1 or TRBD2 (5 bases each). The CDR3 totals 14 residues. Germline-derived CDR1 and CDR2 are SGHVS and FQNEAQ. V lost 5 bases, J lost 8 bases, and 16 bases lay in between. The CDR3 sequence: CASSPGTRLHEQFF. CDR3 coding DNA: TGTGCCAGCAGCCCAGGGACGCGGTTGCATGAGCAGTTCTTC.

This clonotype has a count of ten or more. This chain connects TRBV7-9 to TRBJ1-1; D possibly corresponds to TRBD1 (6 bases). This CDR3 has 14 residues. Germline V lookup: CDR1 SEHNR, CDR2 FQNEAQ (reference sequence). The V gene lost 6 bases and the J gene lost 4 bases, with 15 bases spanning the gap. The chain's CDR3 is CASRPDRRVTEAFF. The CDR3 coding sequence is TGTGCCAGCAGGCCTGACAGGAGGGTCACTGAAGCTTTCTTT.

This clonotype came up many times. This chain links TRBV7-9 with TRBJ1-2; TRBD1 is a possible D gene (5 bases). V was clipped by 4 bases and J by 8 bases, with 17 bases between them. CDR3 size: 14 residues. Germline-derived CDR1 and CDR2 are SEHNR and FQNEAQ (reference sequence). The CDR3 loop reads CASSSESQGSGYTF. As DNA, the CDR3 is TGTGCCAGCAGCTCAGAGAGTCAGGGAAGCGGCTACACCTTC.

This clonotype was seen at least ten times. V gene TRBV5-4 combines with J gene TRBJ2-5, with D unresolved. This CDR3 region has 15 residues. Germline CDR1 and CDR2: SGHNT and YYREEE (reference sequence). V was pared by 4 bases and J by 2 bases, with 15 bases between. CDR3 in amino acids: CASSLRKTGQETQYF. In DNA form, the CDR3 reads TGTGCCAGCAGCCTTCGGAAGACGGGTCAAGAGACCCAGTACTTC.

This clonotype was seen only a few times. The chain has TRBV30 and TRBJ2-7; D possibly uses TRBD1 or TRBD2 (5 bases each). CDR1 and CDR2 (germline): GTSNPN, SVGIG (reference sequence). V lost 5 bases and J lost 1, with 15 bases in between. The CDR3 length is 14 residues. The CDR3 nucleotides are TGTGCCTGGGGGCCGGGACGCGGGTCCTACGAGCAGTACTTC. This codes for CAWGPGRGSYEQYF. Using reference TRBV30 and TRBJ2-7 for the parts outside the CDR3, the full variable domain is SQTIHQWPATLVQPVGSPLSLECTVEGTSNPNLYWYRQAAGRGLQLLFYSVGIGQISSEVPQNLSASRPQDRQFILSSKKLLLSDSGFYLCAWGPGRGSYEQYFGPGTRLTVT.

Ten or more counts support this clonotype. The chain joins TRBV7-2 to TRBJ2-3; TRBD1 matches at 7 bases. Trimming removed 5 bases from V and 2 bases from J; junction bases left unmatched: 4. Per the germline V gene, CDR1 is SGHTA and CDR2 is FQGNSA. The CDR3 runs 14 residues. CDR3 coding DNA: TGTGCCAGCAGCAAGGGACAGCACACAGATACGCAGTATTTT. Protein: CASSKGQHTDTQYF.

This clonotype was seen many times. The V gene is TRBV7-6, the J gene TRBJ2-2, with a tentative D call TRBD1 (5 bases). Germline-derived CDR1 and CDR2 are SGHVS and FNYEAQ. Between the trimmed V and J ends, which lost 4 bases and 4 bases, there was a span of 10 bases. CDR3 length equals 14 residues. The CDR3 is CASSSLDSTGELFF. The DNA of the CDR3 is TGTGCCAGCAGCTCCCTCGACAGCACCGGGGAGCTGTTTTTT.

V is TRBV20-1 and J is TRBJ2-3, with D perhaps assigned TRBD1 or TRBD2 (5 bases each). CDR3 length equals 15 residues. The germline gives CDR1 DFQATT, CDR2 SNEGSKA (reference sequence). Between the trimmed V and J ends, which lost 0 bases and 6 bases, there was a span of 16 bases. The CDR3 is CSARDPGSTTDTQYF. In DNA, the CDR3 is TGCAGTGCTAGAGATCCAGGGAGCACTACCGATACGCAGTATTTT.

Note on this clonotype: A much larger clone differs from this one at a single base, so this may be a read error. DNA for the CDR3: TGTGCCATCAGTTCGACGGAGTATGGCTACACCTTC. Translation: CAISSTEYGYTF. The chain is built from TRBV10-3 and TRBJ1-2; D unresolved. The V end was cut by 5 bases, the J end by 5 bases, with 9 bases between. This CDR3 spans 12 amino acids. Germline CDR1 and CDR2: ENHRY and SYGVKD.

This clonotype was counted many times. This CDR3 reads CASSQGLAGEGDTQYF. The CDR3 nucleotides read TGTGCCAGCAGCCAAGGACTAGCGGGAGAGGGAGATACGCAGTATTTT. The gene calls are TRBV3-1 and TRBJ2-3; 12 nucleotides line up with TRBD2. Germline V gene lookup returns CDR1 LGHDT and CDR2 YNNKEL (reference sequence). With 1 base clipped from V and 5 bases from J, the junction kept 4 bases outside the gene matches. The CDR3 sequence is 16 residues long.

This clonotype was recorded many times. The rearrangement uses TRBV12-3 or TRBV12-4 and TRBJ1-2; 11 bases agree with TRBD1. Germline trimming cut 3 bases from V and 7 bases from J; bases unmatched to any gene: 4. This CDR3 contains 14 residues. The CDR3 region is CASSFRGQGVGYTF. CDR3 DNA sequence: TGTGCCAGCAGTTTTAGGGGACAGGGGGTTGGCTACACCTTC.